The 23 T cell receptor beta chains below were found in one sample sequenced in a study of OX40 agonist ivuxolimab in advanced cancers. Sequencing used immunoSEQ multiplex PCR; TCRdb keeps in-frame clones, though not all of them. The sample contains 55,000 to 70,000 clones, around 86% of which appear only once. Sequences were derived from CD4+ or CD8+ T cells sorted from blood, sampled in a trial of the OX40 agonist ivuxolimab. Receptors were obtained from an adult with an advanced solid tumor such as melanoma, head and neck, liver or kidney cancer.

The chain links TRBV2 to TRBJ2-7; D is uncertain. V lost 8 bases and J 0 bases, leaving 8 bases between the germline ends. The CDR3 loop spans 12 amino acids. Germline loops: CDR1 SNHLY, CDR2 FYNNEI. CDR3 residues: CASAGDSYEQYF. CDR3 DNA sequence: TGTGCCAGCGCCGGTGACTCCTACGAGCAGTACTTC. The complete variable domain, with remaining parts taken from reference TRBV2 and TRBJ2-7, reads EPEVTQTPSHQVTQMGQEVILRCVPISNHLYFYWYRQILGQKVEFLVSFYNNEISEKSEIFDDQFSVERPDGSNFTLKIRSTKLEDSAMYFCASAGDSYEQYFGPGTRLTVT.

This sequence joins TRBV28 and TRBJ1-2; unclear D gene. The CDR3 spans 13 residues. Trimming took 2 bases from V and 2 from J, leaving 6 bases between them. Germline CDR1 MDHEN, CDR2 SYDVKM. The CDR3 DNA follows: TGTGCCAGCAGTTTAGACGGAAACTATGGCTACACCTTC. Translated: CASSLDGNYGYTF.

The V and J genes are TRBV7-9 and TRBJ2-3, with D hard to call. The CDR3 has 15 residues. The germline V gene encodes CDR1 SEHNR and CDR2 FQNEAQ (reference sequence). Trimming left V 7 bases short and J 0 bases short, with 14 bases between. The CDR3 here is CASTYQTLSTDTQYF. Written as DNA, the CDR3 is TGTGCCAGCACCTACCAGACTTTAAGCACAGATACGCAGTATTTT.

The genes are TRBV6-4 and TRBJ2-5; 13 bases align to TRBD2. The CDR3 covers 20 residues. J gave up 2 bases and V 3 bases, and 15 bases lay outside the gene matches. From germline, CDR1 is MRHNA and CDR2 SNTAGT. The CDR3 reads CASSDPGTSGAPHTQETQYF. The DNA for the CDR3 is TGTGCCAGCAGTGATCCCGGGACTAGCGGGGCCCCCCACACACAAGAGACCCAGTACTTC.

The V call is TRBV19, the J call TRBJ2-7, with D maybe TRBD2 (6 bases). Trimming left V 7 bases short and J 2 bases short, with 18 bases between. Germline CDR1 and CDR2: LNHDA and SQIVND (reference sequence). There are 15 residues in the CDR3. The CDR3 spells CASTAWAGNPYEQYF. The CDR3 DNA follows: TGTGCCAGTACGGCCTGGGCGGGGAATCCCTACGAGCAGTACTTC.

The CDR3 coding sequence is TGTGCCAGTAGTAAGGGTGCTGGGGGAGGAAAAAACACTGAAGCTTTCTTT. This translates into CASSKGAGGGKNTEAFF. This sequence joins TRBV19 and TRBJ1-1, with D tentatively TRBD1 (5 bases). The ends were cut back, 4 bases at V and 2 bases at J, with 20 bases in the middle. The CDR3 runs 17 residues. Germline lookup yields CDR1 LNHDA and CDR2 SQIVND (reference sequence).

This rearrangement joins TRBV7-3 to TRBJ1-2; 10 nucleotides align to TRBD1. The CDR3 sequence is 15 residues long. Trimming cost V 5 bases and J 3 bases; bases outside gene matches: 6. Germline lookup yields CDR1 SGHTA and CDR2 FQGTGA. The CDR3 is CASSRGQGSDYGYTF. The CDR3, as DNA: TGTGCCAGCAGCAGGGGACAGGGGAGCGACTATGGCTACACCTTC.

The genes are TRBV6-5 and TRBJ1-6; TRBD1 might be the D (5 bases). The germline V gene has CDR1 MNHEY and CDR2 SVGAGI. This CDR3 has 14 residues. Trimming stripped 3 bases from V and 8 bases from J, with 11 bases between. The CDR3 bases are TGTGCCAGCAGTTATGGGGGATCGGATTCACCCCTCCACTTT. This encodes CASSYGGSDSPLHF.

This chain uses TRBV6-5 with TRBJ1-1, with no clear D. The germline gives CDR1 MNHEY, CDR2 SVGAGI. The CDR3 has 14 residues. V shed 3 bases and J shed 5 bases, with 13 bases lying between them. The CDR3 loop is CASSYGVHQTEAFF. The CDR3 DNA reads as TGTGCCAGCAGTTATGGGGTCCACCAGACTGAAGCTTTCTTT.

In nucleotides, the CDR3 is TGTGCCAGCAGGGGGGACGGACGCTCCTACGAGCAGTACTTC. This sequence encodes CASRGDGRSYEQYF. The chain carries TRBV27 and TRBJ2-7; D is tentatively TRBD1 or TRBD2 (5 bases each). Germline-derived CDR1 and CDR2 are MNHEY and SMNVEV (reference sequence). V lost 6 bases and J 0 bases, leaving 12 bases between the germline ends. CDR3 length: 14 residues.

This sequence joins TRBV9 and TRBJ2-1, with D uncertain. The CDR3 is 15 residues long. The V end lost 3 bases, the J end lost 3 bases, and 13 bases lay between the germline ends. Per germline, CDR1 SGDLS and CDR2 YYNGEE. The CDR3 is CASSEDGSRYNEQFF. The CDR3 DNA sequence: TGTGCCAGCAGCGAAGACGGTTCCCGCTACAATGAGCAGTTCTTC.

V usage is TRBV5-6 and J usage is TRBJ2-7; D uncertain. V lost 4 bases, J lost 3 bases, and 11 bases lay in between. Per germline, CDR1 SGHDT and CDR2 YYEEEE. The CDR3 spans 13 residues. In DNA form, the CDR3 reads TGTGCCAGCAGCCGCATGGACGGCTACGAGCAGTACTTC. Its translation is CASSRMDGYEQYF.

This chain uses TRBV14 with TRBJ1-3; D gene ambiguous. The V and J ends lost 3 bases and 4 bases respectively, with 13 bases between them. Germline V lookup: CDR1 SGHDN, CDR2 FVKESK. This CDR3 has 15 amino acids. The CDR3: CASSQIGPVGNTIYF. In nucleotides, the CDR3 is TGTGCCAGCAGCCAGATCGGGCCGGTCGGAAACACCATATATTTT.

The V gene is TRBV7-9, the J gene TRBJ2-2, with D possibly matching TRBD1 (6 bases). The CDR3 spans 14 residues. V shed 5 bases and J shed 1 base, with 8 bases lying between them. The germline gives CDR1 SEHNR, CDR2 FQNEAQ (reference sequence). CDR3 sequence: CASSRTENTGELFF. The CDR3 nucleotides are TGTGCCAGCAGCCGGACAGAGAACACCGGGGAGCTGTTTTTT.

V gene TRBV7-8 combines with J gene TRBJ1-1, with no clear D. V lost 1 base, J lost 4 bases, and 7 bases lay in between. This CDR3 comprises 13 residues. The germline gives CDR1 SGHVS, CDR2 FQNEAQ. The CDR3 sequence is CASSLDLLTEAFF. For the CDR3, the DNA is TGTGCCAGCAGCTTAGACCTTCTCACTGAAGCTTTCTTT.

The chain couples TRBV30 to TRBJ2-5; 10 bases match TRBD2. The V and J ends lost 0 bases and 2 bases, in that order; junction bases with no gene match: 6. The CDR3 runs to 16 residues. Germline V lookup: CDR1 GTSNPN, CDR2 SVGIG (reference sequence). This CDR3 is CAWSVLGLAAQETQYF. CDR3 sequence (DNA): TGTGCCTGGAGTGTACTTGGACTAGCGGCGCAAGAGACCCAGTACTTC.

The chain uses TRBV29-1 and TRBJ1-1; D is possibly TRBD1 (6 bases). The CDR3 runs 11 residues. Germline V gives CDR1 SQVTM, CDR2 ANQGSEA. Trimming cost V 3 bases and J 11 bases, with 13 bases left between them. CDR3 sequence reads: CSVEGAGAAFF. The CDR3 DNA reads TGCAGCGTTGAGGGGGCAGGGGCGGCTTTCTTT.

The rearrangement uses TRBV14 and TRBJ1-2; D gene ambiguous. Trimming cost V 2 bases and J 6 bases, with 10 bases left between them. Germline loops: CDR1 SGHDN, CDR2 FVKESK. This CDR3 comprises 13 residues. CDR3 loop: CASSQQTRNGYTF. The DNA of the CDR3 is TGTGCCAGCAGCCAACAAACTAGAAATGGCTACACCTTC.

The chain joins TRBV9 to TRBJ1-3, with a possible D match to TRBD1 (5 bases). CDR3 length: 19 amino acids. Trimming removed 0 bases at V and 0 bases at J, with 19 bases between. Germline values: CDR1 SGDLS, CDR2 YYNGEE. The CDR3 loop reads CASSVGLQVLYDSGNTIYF. In DNA form, the CDR3 reads TGTGCCAGCAGCGTAGGTCTACAGGTGCTTTATGACTCTGGAAACACCATATATTTT. The full variable domain, rest sourced from reference TRBV9 and TRBJ1-3, is DSGVTQTPKHLITATGQRVTLRCSPRSGDLSVYWYQQSLDQGLQFLIQYYNGEERAKGNILERFSAQQFPDLHSELNLSSLELGDSALYFCASSVGLQVLYDSGNTIYFGEGSWLTVV.

This chain connects TRBV28 to TRBJ1-5; no clear D. This CDR3 comprises 16 residues. V lost 1 base and J 0 bases, leaving 10 bases between the germline ends. The germline V gene encodes CDR1 MDHEN and CDR2 SYDVKM. The CDR3 coding sequence is TGTGCCAGCAGTTTATTTCCGGACTATAGCAATCAGCCCCAGCATTTT. It translates to CASSLFPDYSNQPQHF.

J is TRBJ2-7 and V is TRBV5-1, with 10 bases aligning to TRBD2. CDR1 SGHRS and CDR2 YFSETQ come from the germline V gene. The V gene end was trimmed by 4 bases and the J gene end by 7 bases; junction bases not matched to a gene: 8. The CDR3 is made up of 14 amino acids. Here the CDR3 reads CASSNSGGSEEQYF. DNA of the CDR3: TGCGCCAGCAGCAATAGCGGGGGGTCTGAAGAGCAGTACTTC.

The chain employs TRBV7-2 and TRBJ2-1, with 7 bases that match TRBD2. The germline V gene has CDR1 SGHTA and CDR2 FQGNSA. This CDR3 region has 14 residues. Trimming at V came to 6 bases and at J to 10 bases, leaving 12 bases not matched to a gene. CDR3 coding DNA: TGTGCCAGCAGTTCAGCGGGGCAGGCCTCCGAGCAGTTCTTC. Its protein product is CASSSAGQASEQFF.

The V and J genes are TRBV6-6 and TRBJ1-5; D is unclear. Germline CDR1 reads MNHNY; CDR2 reads SVGAGI (reference sequence). V was clipped by 6 bases and J by 5 bases, with 8 bases between them. The CDR3 has 12 amino acids. The DNA for the CDR3 is TGTGCCAGCAGACCGTGGGATCAGCCCCAGCATTTT. Translation gives CASRPWDQPQHF.